These 7 T cell receptor beta chains came from one sample sequenced in a study of cytomegalovirus exposure and HLA in healthy donors. Primers for the PCR totalled 60 Vbeta and 13 Jbeta. Libraries were prepared by immunoSEQ multiplex PCR; TCRdb keeps only in-frame clonotypes and omits some of them. In total, the table holds around 50,000 clones. Sequences were obtained from PBMCs. These receptors all come from a male donor in good health and CMV-seronegative.

V gene TRBV30 combines with J gene TRBJ1-2; D is possibly TRBD1 (6 bases). The V and J ends lost 2 bases and 4 bases respectively, with 11 bases between them. Germline V lookup: CDR1 GTSNPN, CDR2 SVGIG (reference sequence). CDR3 length equals 13 residues. The CDR3 sequence is CAWSTGWLYGYTF. In nucleotides, the CDR3 is TGTGCCTGGAGTACAGGGTGGCTCTATGGCTACACCTTC.

In DNA form, the CDR3 reads TGTGCCAGCAGCCAAACTAGCGGGGGGGCCGGAGAGACCCAGTACTTC. This sequence encodes CASSQTSGGAGETQYF. V gene TRBV4-2 combines with J gene TRBJ2-5; 13 positions agree with TRBD2. Germline CDR1 reads LGHNA; CDR2 reads YNFKEQ. The CDR3 consists of 16 residues. Unmatched junction bases numbered 4, after V lost 2 bases and J lost 4 bases.

The chain joins TRBV6-5 to TRBJ2-5; 7 bases match TRBD1. The CDR3 is made up of 12 amino acids. Germline CDR1 and CDR2: MNHEY and SVGAGI. Trimming at V came to 5 bases and at J to 5 bases, leaving 2 bases not matched to a gene. This CDR3 reads CASSPQGETQYF. CDR3 DNA sequence: TGTGCCAGCAGTCCACAGGGGGAGACCCAGTACTTC.

The V call is TRBV7-9, the J call TRBJ1-1, with a tentative D call TRBD1 (6 bases). CDR1 and CDR2 from the germline V gene are SEHNR and FQNEAQ (reference sequence). V lost 5 bases to trimming and J lost 0 bases, with 13 bases between them. This CDR3 is 15 amino acids long. The CDR3 region has the DNA TGTGCCAGCAGCAAAAACAGGGACCTGAACACTGAAGCTTTCTTT. Its translation is CASSKNRDLNTEAFF. Based on the CDR3 plus reference TRBV7-9 and TRBJ1-1, the full variable domain is DTGVSQNPRHKITKRGQNVTFRCDPISEHNRLYWYRQTLGQGPEFLTYFQNEAQLEKSRLLSDRFSAERPKGSFSTLEIQRTEQGDSAMYLCASSKNRDLNTEAFFGQGTRLTVV.

This chain uses TRBV19 with TRBJ2-7, with D possibly matching TRBD1 (6 bases). This CDR3 has 15 residues. Germline CDR1 and CDR2: LNHDA and SQIVND (reference sequence). Trimming left V 5 bases short and J 3 bases short, with 17 bases between. The CDR3 nucleotides read TGTGCCAGTAGTGCGACCCTGGACAGTTTCTACGAGCAGTACTTC. Translated, it gives CASSATLDSFYEQYF.

This chain links TRBV5-6 with TRBJ1-2, with 9 positions matching TRBD1. Germline V CDR1 and CDR2: SGHDT, YYEEEE. This CDR3 region has 16 residues. Losses at the gene ends were 1 base for V and 7 bases for J; bases not matched to a gene: 11. The CDR3: CASSLKGQGRRGGYTF. The CDR3 region has the DNA TGTGCCAGCAGCTTGAAAGGACAGGGGAGACGAGGTGGCTACACCTTC.

The chain combines TRBV5-1 with TRBJ2-1; weak D call: TRBD1 (6 bases). Germline V gene data show CDR1 as SGHRS and CDR2 as YFSETQ. V lost 2 bases and J lost 8, with 11 bases in between. There are 13 residues in the CDR3. This chain's CDR3 is CASSLDRSDEQFF. The CDR3 bases are TGCGCCAGCAGCTTAGACAGGTCCGATGAGCAGTTCTTC.